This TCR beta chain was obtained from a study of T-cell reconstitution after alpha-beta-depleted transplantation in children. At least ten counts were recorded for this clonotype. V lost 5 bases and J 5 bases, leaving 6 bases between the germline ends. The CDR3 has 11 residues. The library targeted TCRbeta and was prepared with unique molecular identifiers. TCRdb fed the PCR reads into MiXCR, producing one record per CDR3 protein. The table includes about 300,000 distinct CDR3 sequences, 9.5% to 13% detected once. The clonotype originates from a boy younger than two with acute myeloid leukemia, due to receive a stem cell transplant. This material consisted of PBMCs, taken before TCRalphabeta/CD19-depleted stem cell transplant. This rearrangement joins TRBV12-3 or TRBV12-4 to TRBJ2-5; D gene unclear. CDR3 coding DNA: TGTGCCAGCAGTCTCCACGAGACCCAGTACTTC. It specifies CASSLHETQYF.